One TCR beta chain is described in this entry. The repertoire was sequenced with immunoSEQ multiplex PCR; TCRdb's copy has only in-frame clones and lacks some. The sample has about 1.5 million clones; 95% to 97% are singletons. This sample was taken from a study of shared clonotypes between healthy human individuals. Per the germline V gene, CDR1 is ENHRY and CDR2 is SYGVKD. V lost 6 bases, J lost 0 bases, and 15 bases lay in between. This CDR3 spans 15 amino acids. Sequenced input: naive CD4+ T cells sorted from blood. Noted subset: CD45RA+ positively selected. The chain recombines TRBV10-3 with TRBJ2-7; TRBD1 might be the D (6 bases). The clonotype was recovered from a man aged 25 to 45 in good health. The CDR3 nucleotides are TGTGCCATCAGGCAGGACAGTTCTGGCTCCTACGAGCAGTACTTC. Amino acid sequence: CAIRQDSSGSYEQYF.